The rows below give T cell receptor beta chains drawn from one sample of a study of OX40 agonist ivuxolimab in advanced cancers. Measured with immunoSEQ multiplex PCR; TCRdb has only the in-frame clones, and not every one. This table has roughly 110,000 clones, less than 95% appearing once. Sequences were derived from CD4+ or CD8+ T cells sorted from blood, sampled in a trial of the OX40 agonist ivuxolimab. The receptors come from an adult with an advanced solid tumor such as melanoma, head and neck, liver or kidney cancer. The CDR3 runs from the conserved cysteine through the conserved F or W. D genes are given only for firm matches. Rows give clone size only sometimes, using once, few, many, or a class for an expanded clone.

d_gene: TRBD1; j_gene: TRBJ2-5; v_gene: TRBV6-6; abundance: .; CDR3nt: TGTGCCAGCAGTCTGGGACAGGGGGTGACCCAGTACTTC; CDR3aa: CASSLGQGVTQYF
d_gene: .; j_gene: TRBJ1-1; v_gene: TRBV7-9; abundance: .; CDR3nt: TGTGCCAGCAGCTTACAGGGTATAAACACTGAAGCTTTCTTT; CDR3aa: CASSLQGINTEAFF
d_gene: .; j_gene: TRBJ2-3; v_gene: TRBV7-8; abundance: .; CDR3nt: TGTGCCAGCAGCTCTCAGCGGAGCACAGATACGCAGTATTTT; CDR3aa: CASSSQRSTDTQYF
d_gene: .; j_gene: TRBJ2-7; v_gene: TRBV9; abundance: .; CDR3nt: TGTGCCAGCAGCGTAGGTGATACCCACGAGCAGTACTTC; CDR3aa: CASSVGDTHEQYF
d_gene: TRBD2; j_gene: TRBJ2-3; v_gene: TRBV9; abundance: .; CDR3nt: TGTGCCAGCAGCGGAAAAGCGGGGCCCACAGATACGCAGTATTTT; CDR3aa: CASSGKAGPTDTQYF
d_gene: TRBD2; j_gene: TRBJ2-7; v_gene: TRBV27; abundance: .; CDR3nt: TGTGCCAGCAGTTCACTAGCGGGGGGGGCATACGAGCAGTACTTC; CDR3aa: CASSSLAGGAYEQYF
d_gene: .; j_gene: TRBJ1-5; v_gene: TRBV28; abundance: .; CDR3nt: TGTGCCAGCAGTTTATATCGAGACACCTCGGGGGAGCCCCAGCATTTT; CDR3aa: CASSLYRDTSGEPQHF
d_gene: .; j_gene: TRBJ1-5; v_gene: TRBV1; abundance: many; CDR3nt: TGCACCAGCAGCCTTGACAGGGGCCGCACCTATAGCAATCAGCCCCAGCATTTT; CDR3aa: CTSSLDRGRTYSNQPQHF
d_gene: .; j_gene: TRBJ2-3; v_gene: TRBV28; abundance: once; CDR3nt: TGTGCCAGCAGTTCCCCGGGGGCTCGAGATACGCAGTATTTT; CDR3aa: CASSSPGARDTQYF
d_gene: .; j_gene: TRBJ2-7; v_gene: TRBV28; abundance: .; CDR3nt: TGTGCCAGCAGTCTCAGCTCCTACGAGCAGTACTTC; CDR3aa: CASSLSSYEQYF
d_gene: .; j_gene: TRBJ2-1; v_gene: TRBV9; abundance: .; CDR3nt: TGTGCCAGCGGAAGTGGTTGGGATGAGCAGTTCTTC; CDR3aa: CASGSGWDEQFF
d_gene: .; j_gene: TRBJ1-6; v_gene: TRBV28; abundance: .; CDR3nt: TGTGCCAGCCTCGGGACCACGAATTCACCCCTCCACTTT; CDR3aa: CASLGTTNSPLHF
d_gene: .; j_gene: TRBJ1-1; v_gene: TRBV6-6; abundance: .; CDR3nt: TGTGCCAGCATTCCGGACTCCCGAGGCGGCACTGAAGCTTTCTTT; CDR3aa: CASIPDSRGGTEAFF
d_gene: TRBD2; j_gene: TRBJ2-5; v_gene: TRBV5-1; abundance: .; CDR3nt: TGCGCCAGCAGCCCCTTCGGTCCGCGGGGGGGGTCGCAAGAGACCCAGTACTTC; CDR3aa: CASSPFGPRGGSQETQYF
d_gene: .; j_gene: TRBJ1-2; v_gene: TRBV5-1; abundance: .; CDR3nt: TGCGCCAGCAGCCCCGACAGGTATTATGGCTACACCTTC; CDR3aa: CASSPDRYYGYTF
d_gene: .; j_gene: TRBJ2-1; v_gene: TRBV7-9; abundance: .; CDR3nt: TGTGCCAGCAGCTTAGCGGAGGGAATAGGGATCTTC; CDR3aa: CASSLAEGIGIF
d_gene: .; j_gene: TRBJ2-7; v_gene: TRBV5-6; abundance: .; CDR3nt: TGTGCCAGCAGCCGCAACTACGAGCAGTACTTC; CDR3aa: CASSRNYEQYF
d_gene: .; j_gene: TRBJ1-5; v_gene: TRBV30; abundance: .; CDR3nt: TGTGCCTGGAGCGGTGGGAGAGGGGATCAGCCCCAGCATTTT; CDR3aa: CAWSGGRGDQPQHF
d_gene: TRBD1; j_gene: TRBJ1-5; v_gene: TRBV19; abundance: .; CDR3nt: TGTGCCAGTAGATATACAGGGGGCAATCAGCCCCAGCATTTT; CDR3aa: CASRYTGGNQPQHF
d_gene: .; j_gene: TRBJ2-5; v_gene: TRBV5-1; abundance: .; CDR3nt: TGCGCCAGCAGCTTGGCTGAAGGGCCCAACCAAGAGACCCAGTACTTC; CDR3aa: CASSLAEGPNQETQYF
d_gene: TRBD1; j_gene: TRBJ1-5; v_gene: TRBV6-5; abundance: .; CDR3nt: TGTGCCAGCCGAAACCGGACAGGGGCCAATCAGCCCCAGCATTTT; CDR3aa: CASRNRTGANQPQHF
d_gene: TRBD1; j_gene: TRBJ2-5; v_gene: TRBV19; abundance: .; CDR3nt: TGTGCCAGTAGTATAGACGGACAGGGACGGTACTTC; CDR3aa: CASSIDGQGRYF
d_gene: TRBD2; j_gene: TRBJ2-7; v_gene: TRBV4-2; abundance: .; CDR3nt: TGTGCCAGCAGCCGGGGACTAGGCTACGAGCAGTACTTC; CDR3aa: CASSRGLGYEQYF
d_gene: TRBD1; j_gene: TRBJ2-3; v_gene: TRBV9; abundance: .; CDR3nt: TGTGCCAGCAGCGCCCGGGACAGGGGGCCGTATACGCAGTATTTT; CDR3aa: CASSARDRGPYTQYF
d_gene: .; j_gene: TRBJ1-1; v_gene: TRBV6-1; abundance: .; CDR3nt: TGTGCCAGCCTGGACAGCCTAATTTTTGAAGCTTTCTTT; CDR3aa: CASLDSLIFEAFF
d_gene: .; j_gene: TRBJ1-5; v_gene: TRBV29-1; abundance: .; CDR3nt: TGCAGCGTTGAAGAGGAGCGCTCGCAGCCCCAGCATTTT; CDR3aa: CSVEEERSQPQHF
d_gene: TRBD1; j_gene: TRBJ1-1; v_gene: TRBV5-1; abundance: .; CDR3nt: TGCGCCAGCAGCCCGGGACAGGGGGCGGTCACTGAAGCTTTCTTT; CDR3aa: CASSPGQGAVTEAFF
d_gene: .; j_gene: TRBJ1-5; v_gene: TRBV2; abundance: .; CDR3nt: TGTGCCAGCAGTTATATCCCGGGCACTAGCAATCAGCCCCAGCATTTT; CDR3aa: CASSYIPGTSNQPQHF
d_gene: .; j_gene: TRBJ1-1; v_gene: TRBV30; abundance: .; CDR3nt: TGTGCCAGTCCCAGAGGGAACACTGAAGCTTTCTTT; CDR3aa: CASPRGNTEAFF
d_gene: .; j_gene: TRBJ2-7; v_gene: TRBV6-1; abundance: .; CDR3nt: TGTGCCAGCAGTGAAAGTGGCAACCACTACGAGCAGTACTTC; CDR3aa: CASSESGNHYEQYF
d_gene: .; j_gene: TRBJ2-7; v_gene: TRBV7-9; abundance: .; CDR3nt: TGTGCCAGCAGCCGGCAGGACCTTAGCTCCTACGAGCAGTACTTC; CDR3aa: CASSRQDLSSYEQYF
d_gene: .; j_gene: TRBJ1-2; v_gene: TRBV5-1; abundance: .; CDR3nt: TGCGCCAGCAGCTTGTTGGACAGCTCGGGTGGCTACACCTTC; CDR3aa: CASSLLDSSGGYTF
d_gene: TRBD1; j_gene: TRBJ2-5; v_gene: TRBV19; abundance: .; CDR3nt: TGTGCCAGTAGTTATGGACAGGGGAATCGAGAGACCCAGTACTTC; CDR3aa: CASSYGQGNRETQYF
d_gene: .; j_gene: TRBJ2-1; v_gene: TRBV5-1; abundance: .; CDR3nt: TGCGCCAGCAGCTTGCAATTCAATGAGCAGTTCTTC; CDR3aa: CASSLQFNEQFF
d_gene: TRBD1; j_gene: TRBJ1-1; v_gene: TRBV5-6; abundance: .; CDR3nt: TGTGCCAGCAGCGACAGGGGGCGGGGGAACACTGAAGCTTTCTTT; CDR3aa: CASSDRGRGNTEAFF
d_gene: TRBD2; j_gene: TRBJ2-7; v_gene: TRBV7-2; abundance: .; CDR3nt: TGTGCCAGCAGCTTCGAACTAGCGGGGAAGGTCGAGCAGTACTTC; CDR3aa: CASSFELAGKVEQYF